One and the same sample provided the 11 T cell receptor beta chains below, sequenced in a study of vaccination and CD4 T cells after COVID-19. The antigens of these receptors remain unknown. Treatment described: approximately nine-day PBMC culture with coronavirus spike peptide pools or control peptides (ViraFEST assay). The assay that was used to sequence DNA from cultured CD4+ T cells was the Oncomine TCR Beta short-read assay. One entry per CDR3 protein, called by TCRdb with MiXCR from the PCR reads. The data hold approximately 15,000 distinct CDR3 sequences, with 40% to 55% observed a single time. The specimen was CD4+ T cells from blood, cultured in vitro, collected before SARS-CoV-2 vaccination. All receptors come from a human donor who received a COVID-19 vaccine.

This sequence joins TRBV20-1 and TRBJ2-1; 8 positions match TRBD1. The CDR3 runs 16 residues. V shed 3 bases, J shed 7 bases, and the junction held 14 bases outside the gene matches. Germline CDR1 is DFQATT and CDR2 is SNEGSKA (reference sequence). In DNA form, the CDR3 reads TGCAGTGCTAGTGATCCGAGGGACAGGTCCTGGAATGAGCAGTTCTTC. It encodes CSASDPRDRSWNEQFF.

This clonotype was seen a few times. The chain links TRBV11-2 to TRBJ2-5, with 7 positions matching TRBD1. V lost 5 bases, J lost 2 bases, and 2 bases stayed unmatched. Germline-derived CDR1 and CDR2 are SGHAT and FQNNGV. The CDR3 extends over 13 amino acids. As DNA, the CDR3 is TGTGCCAGCAGCCAGGGACAGCAAGAGACCCAGTACTTC. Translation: CASSQGQQETQYF. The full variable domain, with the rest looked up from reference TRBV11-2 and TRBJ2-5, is EAGVAQSPRYKIIEKRQSVAFWCNPISGHATLYWYQQILGQGPKLLIQFQNNGVVDDSQLPKDRFSAERLKGVDSTLKIQPAKLEDSAVYLCASSQGQQETQYFGPGTRLLVL.

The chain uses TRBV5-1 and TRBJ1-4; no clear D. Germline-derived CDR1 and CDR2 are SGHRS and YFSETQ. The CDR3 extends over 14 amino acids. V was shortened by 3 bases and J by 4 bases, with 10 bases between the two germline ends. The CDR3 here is CASSSTQLNEKLFF. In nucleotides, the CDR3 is TGCGCCAGCAGCTCGACACAACTTAATGAAAAACTGTTTTTT.

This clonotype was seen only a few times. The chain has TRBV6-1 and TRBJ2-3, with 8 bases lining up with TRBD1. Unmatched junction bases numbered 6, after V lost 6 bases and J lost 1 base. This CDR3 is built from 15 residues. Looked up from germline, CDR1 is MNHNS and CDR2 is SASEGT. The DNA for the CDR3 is TGTGCCAGCAGGCATCAGGGGGCGGGCACAGATACGCAGTATTTT. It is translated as CASRHQGAGTDTQYF.

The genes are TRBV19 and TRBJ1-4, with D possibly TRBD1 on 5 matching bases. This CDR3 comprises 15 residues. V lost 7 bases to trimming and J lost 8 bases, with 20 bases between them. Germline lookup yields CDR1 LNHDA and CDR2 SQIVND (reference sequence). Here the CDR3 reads CASMNQGGWDEKLFF. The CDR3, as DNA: TGTGCCAGTATGAACCAGGGTGGTTGGGACGAAAAACTGTTTTTT.

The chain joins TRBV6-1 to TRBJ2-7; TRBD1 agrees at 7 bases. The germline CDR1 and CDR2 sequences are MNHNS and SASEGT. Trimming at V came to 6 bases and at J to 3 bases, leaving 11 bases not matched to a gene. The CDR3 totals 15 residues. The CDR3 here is CASRNVHRQGYEQYF. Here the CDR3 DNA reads TGTGCCAGCAGGAACGTCCACCGACAGGGCTACGAGCAGTACTTC.

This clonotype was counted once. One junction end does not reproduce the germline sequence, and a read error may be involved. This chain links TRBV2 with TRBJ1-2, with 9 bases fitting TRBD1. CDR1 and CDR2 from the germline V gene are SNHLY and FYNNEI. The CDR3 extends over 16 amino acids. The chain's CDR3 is CASCHIAGTGNFGYTF. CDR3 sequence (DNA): TGTGCCAGCTGCCATATCGCCGGGACAGGGAACTTTGGCTACACCTTC.

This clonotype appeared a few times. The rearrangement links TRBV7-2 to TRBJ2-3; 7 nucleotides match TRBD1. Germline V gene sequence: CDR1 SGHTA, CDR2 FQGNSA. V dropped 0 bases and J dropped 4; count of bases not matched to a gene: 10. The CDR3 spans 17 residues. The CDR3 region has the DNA TGTGCCAGCAGCTTAGCGGGGGAGACAGGGAGTGCAGATACGCAGTATTTT. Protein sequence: CASSLAGETGSADTQYF.

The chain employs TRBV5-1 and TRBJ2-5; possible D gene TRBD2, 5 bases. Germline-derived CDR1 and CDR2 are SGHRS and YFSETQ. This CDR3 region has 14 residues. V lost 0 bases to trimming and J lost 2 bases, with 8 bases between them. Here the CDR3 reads CASSLGETQETQYF. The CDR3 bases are TGCGCCAGCAGCTTGGGGGAGACTCAAGAGACCCAGTACTTC.

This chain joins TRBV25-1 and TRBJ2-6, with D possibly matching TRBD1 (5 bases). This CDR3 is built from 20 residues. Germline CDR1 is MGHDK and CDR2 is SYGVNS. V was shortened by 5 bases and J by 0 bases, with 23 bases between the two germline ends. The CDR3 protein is CASSPVVGRGPFSGANVLTF. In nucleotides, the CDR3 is TGTGCCAGCAGTCCGGTTGTTGGTAGGGGTCCTTTCTCTGGGGCCAACGTCCTGACTTTC.

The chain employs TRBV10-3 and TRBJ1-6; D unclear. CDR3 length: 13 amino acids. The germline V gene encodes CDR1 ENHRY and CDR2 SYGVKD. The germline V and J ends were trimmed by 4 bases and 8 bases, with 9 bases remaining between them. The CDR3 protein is CAISGTEDSPLHF. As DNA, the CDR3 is TGTGCCATCAGTGGGACCGAGGATTCACCCCTCCACTTT.